These T cell receptor beta chains were read from a single sample in a study of blood T cell repertoires in COVID-19. Assay used: immunoSEQ multiplex PCR; TCRdb lists only in-frame clones, some missing. The sample shows about 400,000 clones, over 75% of them seen only once. The sample was PBMCs or T cells enriched from blood (not recorded which). Receptor source: a woman aged 25-40 years with acute COVID-19. Each CDR3 is given with its conserved first and last residue. A D gene is named only where the DNA matches it firmly. Size values are once, few and many counts, or a class for expanded clones, and some rows have none.

size: NA
V: TRBV12-5
J: TRBJ2-7
D: TRBD1
DNA: TGTGCTAGTGGTTTACCCCCCGGACAGGGCCACGAGCAGTACTTC
CDR3: CASGLPPGQGHEQYF

size: NA
V: TRBV5-1
J: TRBJ1-2
D: TRBD1
DNA: TGCGCCAGCAGCACGGGGGACAGTGCTAACTATGGCTACACCTTC
CDR3: CASSTGDSANYGYTF

size: once
V: TRBV5-1
J: TRBJ2-1
D: NA
DNA: TGCGCCAGCAGCTTCCTACGAAATGAGCAGTTCTTC
CDR3: CASSFLRNEQFF

size: NA
V: TRBV10-3
J: TRBJ1-2
D: NA
DNA: TGTGCCATCACTCGGGGGGCGGTCTATGGCTACACCTTC
CDR3: CAITRGAVYGYTF

size: NA
V: TRBV18
J: TRBJ1-2
D: NA
DNA: TGTGCCAGCTCACCACCAGAGGATCGAAATGGCTACACCTTC
CDR3: CASSPPEDRNGYTF

size: NA
V: TRBV12-5
J: TRBJ1-3
D: NA
DNA: TGTGCTAGTGCCCTAGGAACTGGGACTCATCTCGCCGGCGGAAACACCATATATTTT
CDR3: CASALGTGTHLAGGNTIYF

size: NA
V: TRBV18
J: TRBJ1-5
D: NA
DNA: TGTGCCAGCTCACCACATACGGGGCAGCCCCAGCATTTT
CDR3: CASSPHTGQPQHF

size: NA
V: TRBV7-2
J: TRBJ2-2
D: NA
DNA: TGTGCCAGCAGGCTCAGGGGGAACACCGGGGAGCTGTTTTTT
CDR3: CASRLRGNTGELFF

size: NA
V: TRBV18
J: TRBJ1-1
D: NA
DNA: TGTGCCAGCTCACCATTAACCGCCCAGGGCACTGAAGCTTTCTTT
CDR3: CASSPLTAQGTEAFF

size: NA
V: TRBV7-9
J: TRBJ1-4
D: NA
DNA: TGTGCCAGCAGCTTATCCGCCTGGGAGGGGGTAAGCGAAAAACTGTTTTTT
CDR3: CASSLSAWEGVSEKLFF

size: NA
V: TRBV11-3
J: TRBJ1-3
D: NA
DNA: TGTGCCAGCAGCTTAAGCGAAGACACCATATATTTT
CDR3: CASSLSEDTIYF

size: NA
V: TRBV15
J: TRBJ1-2
D: NA
DNA: TGTGCCACCAGCAGAGATCAGACGGGAACGGACTATGGCTACACCTTC
CDR3: CATSRDQTGTDYGYTF

size: NA
V: TRBV5-5
J: TRBJ1-3
D: NA
DNA: TGTGCCAGCAGCTCATTACAGGGAGCAGGAAACACCATATATTTT
CDR3: CASSSLQGAGNTIYF

size: NA
V: TRBV2
J: TRBJ1-6
D: TRBD1
DNA: TGTGCCAGCAGTGAGGGACAGGGATATGGGTCACCCCTCCACTTT
CDR3: CASSEGQGYGSPLHF

size: NA
V: TRBV4-1
J: TRBJ1-5
D: TRBD1
DNA: TGCGCCAGCAGCCAAGGGGACCCTAACCGAAGGGGGCTTCAGCCCCAGCATTTT
CDR3: CASSQGDPNRRGLQPQHF

size: NA
V: TRBV7-3
J: TRBJ2-4
D: NA
DNA: TGTGCCAGCAGCTTAACGCCAGGGGACCAAAACATTCAGTACTTC
CDR3: CASSLTPGDQNIQYF

size: NA
V: TRBV19
J: TRBJ1-1
D: NA
DNA: TGTGCCAGTAGTATAGACCAAGGGAGGTACACTGAAGCTTTCTTT
CDR3: CASSIDQGRYTEAFF

size: NA
V: TRBV4-1
J: TRBJ1-6
D: NA
DNA: TGCGCCAGCAGCCCGAGTGTCGGCGGGAATTCACCCCTCCACTTT
CDR3: CASSPSVGGNSPLHF

size: NA
V: TRBV9
J: TRBJ1-3
D: TRBD1
DNA: TGTGCCAGCAGCCCAAGGGACAGGGGGCTCGGTGGAAACACCATATATTTT
CDR3: CASSPRDRGLGGNTIYF

size: NA
V: TRBV10-2
J: TRBJ2-3
D: TRBD1
DNA: TGCGCCAGCAGTGAGTTCGTCGAGGGGACAGGATACACAGATACGCAGTATTTT
CDR3: CASSEFVEGTGYTDTQYF

size: NA
V: TRBV9
J: TRBJ1-1
D: TRBD1
DNA: TGTGCCAGCAGCCCGGGGAGCAGGGGGCACACTGAAGCTTTCTTT
CDR3: CASSPGSRGHTEAFF

size: many
V: TRBV24-1
J: TRBJ1-1
D: NA
DNA: TGTGCCACCAGTGATTATGGGGTGGAGGGAGCTTTCTTT
CDR3: CATSDYGVEGAFF